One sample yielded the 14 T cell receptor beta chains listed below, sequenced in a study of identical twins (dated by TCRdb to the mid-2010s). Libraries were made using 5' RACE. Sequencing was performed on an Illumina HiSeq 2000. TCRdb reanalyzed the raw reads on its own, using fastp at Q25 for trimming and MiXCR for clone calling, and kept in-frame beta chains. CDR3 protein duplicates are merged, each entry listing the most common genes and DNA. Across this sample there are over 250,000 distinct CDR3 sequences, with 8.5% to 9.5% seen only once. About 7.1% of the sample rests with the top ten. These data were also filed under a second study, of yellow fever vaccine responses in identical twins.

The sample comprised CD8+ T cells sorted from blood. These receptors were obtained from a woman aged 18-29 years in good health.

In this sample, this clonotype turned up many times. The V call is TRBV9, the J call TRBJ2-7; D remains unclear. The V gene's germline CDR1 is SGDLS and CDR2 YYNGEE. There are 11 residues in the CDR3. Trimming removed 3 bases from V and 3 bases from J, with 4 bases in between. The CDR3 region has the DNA TGTGCCAGCAGCGCGTTCTACGAGCAGTACTTC. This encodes CASSAFYEQYF.

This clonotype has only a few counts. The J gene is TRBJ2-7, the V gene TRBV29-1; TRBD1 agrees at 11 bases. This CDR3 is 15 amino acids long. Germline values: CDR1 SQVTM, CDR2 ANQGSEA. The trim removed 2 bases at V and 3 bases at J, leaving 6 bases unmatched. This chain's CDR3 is CSVEFRDRGDYEQYF. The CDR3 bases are TGCAGCGTTGAATTCCGGGACAGGGGGGACTACGAGCAGTACTTC.

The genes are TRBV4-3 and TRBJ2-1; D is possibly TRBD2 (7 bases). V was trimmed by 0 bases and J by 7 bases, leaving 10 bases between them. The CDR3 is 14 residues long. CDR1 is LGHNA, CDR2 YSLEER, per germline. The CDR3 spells CASSQDRGANEQFF. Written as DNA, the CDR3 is TGCGCCAGCAGCCAAGATCGGGGGGCGAATGAGCAGTTCTTC.

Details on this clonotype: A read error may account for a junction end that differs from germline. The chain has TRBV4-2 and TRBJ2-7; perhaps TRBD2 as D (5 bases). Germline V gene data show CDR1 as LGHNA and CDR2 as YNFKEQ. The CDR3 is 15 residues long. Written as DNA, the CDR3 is TGTGCCAGCAGCCAAGATCTCGGGGTATTGAGTGAACCCGAGTTC. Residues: CASSQDLGVLSEPEF.

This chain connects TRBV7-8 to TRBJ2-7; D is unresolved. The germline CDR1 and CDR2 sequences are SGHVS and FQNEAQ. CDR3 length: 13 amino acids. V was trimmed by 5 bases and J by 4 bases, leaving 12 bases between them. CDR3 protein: CASSPQEVYEQYF. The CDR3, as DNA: TGTGCCAGCAGCCCGCAAGAAGTTTACGAGCAGTACTTC.

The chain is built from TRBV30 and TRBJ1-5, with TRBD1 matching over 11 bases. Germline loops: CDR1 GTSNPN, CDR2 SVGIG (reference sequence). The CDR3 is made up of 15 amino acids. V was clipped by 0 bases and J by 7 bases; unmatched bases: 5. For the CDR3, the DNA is TGTGCCTGGAGTGTTGGACAGGGGGCACAACAGCCCCAGCATTTT. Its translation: CAWSVGQGAQQPQHF.

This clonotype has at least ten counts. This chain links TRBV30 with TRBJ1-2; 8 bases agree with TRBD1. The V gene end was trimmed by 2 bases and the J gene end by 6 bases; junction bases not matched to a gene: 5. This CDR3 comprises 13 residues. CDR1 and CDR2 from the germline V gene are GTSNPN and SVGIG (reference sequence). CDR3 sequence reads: CAWSIGTGHGYTF. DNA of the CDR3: TGTGCCTGGAGTATAGGGACAGGCCATGGCTACACCTTC.

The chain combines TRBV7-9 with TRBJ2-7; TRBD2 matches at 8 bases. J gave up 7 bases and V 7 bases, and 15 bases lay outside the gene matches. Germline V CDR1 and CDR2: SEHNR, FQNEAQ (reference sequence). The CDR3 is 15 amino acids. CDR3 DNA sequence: TGTGCCAGCACCCCGGTGGGGGGCCCGGGAGGGGAGCAGTACTTC. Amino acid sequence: CASTPVGGPGGEQYF.

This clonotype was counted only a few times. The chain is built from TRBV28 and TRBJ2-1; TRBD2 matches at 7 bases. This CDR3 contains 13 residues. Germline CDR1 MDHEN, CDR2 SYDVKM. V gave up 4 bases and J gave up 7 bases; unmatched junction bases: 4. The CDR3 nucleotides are TGTGCCAGCAGTTGGGGACTACCGAATGAGCAGTTCTTC. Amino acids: CASSWGLPNEQFF.

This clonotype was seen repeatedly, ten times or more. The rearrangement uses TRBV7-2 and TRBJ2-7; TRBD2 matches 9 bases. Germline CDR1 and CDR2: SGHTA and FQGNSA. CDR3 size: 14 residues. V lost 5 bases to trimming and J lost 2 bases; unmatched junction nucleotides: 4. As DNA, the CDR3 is TGTGCCAGCAGCCCGGGACTAGCAACCTACGAGCAGTACTTC. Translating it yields CASSPGLATYEQYF.

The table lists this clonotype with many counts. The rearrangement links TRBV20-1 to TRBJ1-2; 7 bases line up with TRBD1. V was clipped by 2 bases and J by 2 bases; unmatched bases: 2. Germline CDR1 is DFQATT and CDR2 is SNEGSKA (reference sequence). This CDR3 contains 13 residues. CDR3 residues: CSARSTGNYGYTF. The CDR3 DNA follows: TGCAGTGCTAGATCGACAGGGAACTATGGCTACACCTTC.

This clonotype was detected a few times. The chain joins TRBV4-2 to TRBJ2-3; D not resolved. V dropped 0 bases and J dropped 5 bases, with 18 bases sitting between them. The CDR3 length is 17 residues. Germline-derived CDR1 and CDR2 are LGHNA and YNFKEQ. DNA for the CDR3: TGTGCCAGCAGCCAAGAGGGCGCGGTGGTTGCGGAAGATACGCAGTATTTT. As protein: CASSQEGAVVAEDTQYF.

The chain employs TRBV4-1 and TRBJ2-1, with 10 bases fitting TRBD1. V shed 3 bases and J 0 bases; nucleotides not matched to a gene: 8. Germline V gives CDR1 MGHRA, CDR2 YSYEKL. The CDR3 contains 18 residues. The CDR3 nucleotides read TGCGCCAGCAGCCAGTTCCCGGGACAGGGGACCTCCTACAATGAGCAGTTCTTC. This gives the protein CASSQFPGQGTSYNEQFF.

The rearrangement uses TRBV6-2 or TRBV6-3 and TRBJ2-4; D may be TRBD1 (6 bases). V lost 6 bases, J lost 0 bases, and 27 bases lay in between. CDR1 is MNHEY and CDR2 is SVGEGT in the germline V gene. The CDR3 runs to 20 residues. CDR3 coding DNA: TGTGCCAGCAGACCTACCCTCTGGGACACTACGACCCTAGCCAAAAACATTCAGTACTTC. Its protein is CASRPTLWDTTTLAKNIQYF.